This TCR beta chain was captured in a study of T-cell reconstitution after alpha-beta-depleted transplantation in children. Study-level results: Newly produced T cells mostly accounted for T-cell counts and diversity one year post-transplant.

Researchers prepared the TCRbeta library using unique molecular identifiers, the study reports. TCRdb re-called the PCR reads through MiXCR, storing one row per CDR3 protein. The sample includes about 830,000 distinct CDR3 sequences, less than 20% seen only once; the top ten take 5%. This clonotype was counted only a few times. What it recognizes is unknown. Germline V gene sequence: CDR1 DFQATT, CDR2 SNEGSKA (reference sequence). The CDR3 sequence is 16 residues long. The J segment lost 3 bases and the V segment lost 2 bases, leaving 13 bases of the junction unmatched. V is TRBV20-1 and J is TRBJ2-7; 7 bases map to TRBD1. The specimen was PBMCs, mostly from graft donor cells, collected 360 days after TCRalphabeta/CD19-depleted stem cell transplant. The clonotype comes from a male patient aged 10 to 17 who had a stem cell transplant for acute lymphoblastic leukemia, so the T cells may come from the graft donor. As DNA, the CDR3 is TGCAGTGCTAGACGGGACAGCTTTCATTCCTACTACGAGCAGTACTTC. Translation: CSARRDSFHSYYEQYF.